Listed below are T cell receptor beta chains from one sample, sequenced in a study of T and B cells in COVID-19 patients. TCRdb processed the multiplex PCR reads anew with MiXCR; each CDR3 protein has one entry. The repertoire holds nearly 2,500 distinct CDR3 sequences, with approximately 25% as singletons. The sequencing sample was made of blood. The origin of the receptors is a human donor with active COVID-19. CDR3s leave out the opening cysteine and the closing phenylalanine or tryptophan. A clone size is listed for some rows: how often the clone was seen (once, few, many), or a class if it is expanded.

V gene	J gene	clone size	CDR3 protein
TRBV7-2	TRBJ2-2	.	ASSLAGVNTGELF
TRBV6-2/TRBV6-3	TRBJ2-7	large	ASRSGTDHLRQY
TRBV28	TRBJ1-2	.	ASSVQGGGRGYT
TRBV18	TRBJ1-1	few	ASSPRAENTEAF
TRBV5-6	TRBJ2-7	medium-sized	ASSLDLDYEQY
TRBV7-6	TRBJ1-5	.	ASSPWTGASNQPQH
TRBV12-3/TRBV12-4	TRBJ2-7	many	ASSSTRNPSHEQY
TRBV19	TRBJ2-7	.	ASSTPQRGPYEQY
TRBV4-3	TRBJ2-7	.	ASSQDPGHGLGVLY
TRBV5-5	TRBJ2-5	medium-sized	ASSPYNRGRRETQY
TRBV20-1	TRBJ1-1	.	SARDSRQVNTEAF
TRBV11-2	TRBJ2-3	.	ASSLTSGSITDTQY
TRBV20-1	TRBJ1-3	few	SADGTLRNTIY
TRBV12-3/TRBV12-4	TRBJ2-3	few	ASSAVTGWTGTSGPDTQY
TRBV4-3	TRBJ2-7	.	ASTQDRGLEQY
TRBV10-3	TRBJ2-3	.	AISEGGEGTDTQY
TRBV6-5	TRBJ2-1	.	ASSYGGDEQF